This TCR beta chain came from a study of cytomegalovirus exposure and HLA in healthy donors. Germline loops: CDR1 MNHEY, CDR2 SVGAGI. Trimming shortened V by 7 bases and J by 2 bases, and 10 bases separated the two germline ends. The CDR3 is 13 amino acids. The PCR employed 60 Vbeta primers together with 13 Jbeta primers. Using immunoSEQ multiplex PCR, the repertoire was profiled, and TCRdb retains in-frame clones only, with some absent. Of 150,000 or so clones listed, approximately 71% are singletons. The origin of this receptor is a man aged 35-49 years in good health and CMV-seronegative. J is TRBJ2-3 and V is TRBV6-5, with D perhaps TRBD1 (6 bases). Source material: PBMCs. The CDR3 sequence is CASTTGNTDTQYF. As DNA, the CDR3 is TGTGCCAGCACCACAGGGAACACAGATACGCAGTATTTT.